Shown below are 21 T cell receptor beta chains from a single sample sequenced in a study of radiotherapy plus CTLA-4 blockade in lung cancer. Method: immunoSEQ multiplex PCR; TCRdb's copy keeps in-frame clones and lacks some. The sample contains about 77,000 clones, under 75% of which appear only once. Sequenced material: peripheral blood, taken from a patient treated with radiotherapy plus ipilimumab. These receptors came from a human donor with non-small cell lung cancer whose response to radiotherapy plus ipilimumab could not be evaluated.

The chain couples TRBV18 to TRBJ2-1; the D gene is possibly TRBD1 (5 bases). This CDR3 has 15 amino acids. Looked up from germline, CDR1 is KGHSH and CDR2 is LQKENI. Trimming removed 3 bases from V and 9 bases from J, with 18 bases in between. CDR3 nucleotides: TGTGCCAGCTCACCGCGGCAGGGCACGGGCGGTGAGCAGTTCTTC. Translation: CASSPRQGTGGEQFF.

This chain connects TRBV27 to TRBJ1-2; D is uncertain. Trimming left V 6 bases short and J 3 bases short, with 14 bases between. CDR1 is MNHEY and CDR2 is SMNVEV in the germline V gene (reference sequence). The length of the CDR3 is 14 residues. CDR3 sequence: CASSSLGGHYGYTF. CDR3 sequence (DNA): TGTGCCAGCAGCTCGCTGGGAGGGCACTATGGCTACACCTTC.

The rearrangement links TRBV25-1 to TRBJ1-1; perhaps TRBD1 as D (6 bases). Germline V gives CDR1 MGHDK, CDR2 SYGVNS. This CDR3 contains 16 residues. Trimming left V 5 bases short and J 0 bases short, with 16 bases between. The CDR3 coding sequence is TGTGCCAGCAGTCGAAACTACGGGGGGCTGAACACTGAAGCTTTCTTT. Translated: CASSRNYGGLNTEAFF.

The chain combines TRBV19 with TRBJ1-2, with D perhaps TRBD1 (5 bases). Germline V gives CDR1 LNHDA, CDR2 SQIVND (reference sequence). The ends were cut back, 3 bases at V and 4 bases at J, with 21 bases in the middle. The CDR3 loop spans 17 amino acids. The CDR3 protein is CASSIIEGAVEFYGYTF. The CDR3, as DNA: TGTGCCAGTAGTATTATTGAAGGGGCAGTGGAGTTCTATGGCTACACCTTC.

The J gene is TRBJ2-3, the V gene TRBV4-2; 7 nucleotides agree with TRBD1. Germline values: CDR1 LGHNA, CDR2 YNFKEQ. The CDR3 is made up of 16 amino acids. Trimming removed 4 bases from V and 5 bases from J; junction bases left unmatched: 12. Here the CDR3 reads CASSPLTNQGEDTQYF. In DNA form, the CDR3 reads TGTGCCAGCAGCCCTCTGACCAATCAGGGGGAAGATACGCAGTATTTT.

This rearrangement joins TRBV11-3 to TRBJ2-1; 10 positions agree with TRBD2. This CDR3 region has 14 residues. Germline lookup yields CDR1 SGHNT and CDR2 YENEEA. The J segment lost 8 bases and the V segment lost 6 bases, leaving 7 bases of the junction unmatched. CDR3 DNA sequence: TGTGCCAGCAGTTCGGGACTAGCGATCGATGAGCAGTTCTTC. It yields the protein CASSSGLAIDEQFF.

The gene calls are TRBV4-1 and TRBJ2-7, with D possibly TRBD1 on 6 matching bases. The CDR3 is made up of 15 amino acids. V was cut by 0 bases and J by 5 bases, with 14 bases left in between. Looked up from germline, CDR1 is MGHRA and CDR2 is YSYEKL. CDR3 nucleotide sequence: TGCGCCAGCAGCCAAGATCCCGGTGGGGGCGACGAGCAGTACTTC. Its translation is CASSQDPGGGDEQYF.

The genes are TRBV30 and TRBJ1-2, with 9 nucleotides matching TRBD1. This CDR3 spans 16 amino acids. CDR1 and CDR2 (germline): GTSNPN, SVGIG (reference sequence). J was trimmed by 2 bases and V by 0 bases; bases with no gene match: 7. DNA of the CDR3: TGTGCCTGGAGTGTATCGCCGGGACAGGGCAACTATGGCTACACCTTC. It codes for CAWSVSPGQGNYGYTF.

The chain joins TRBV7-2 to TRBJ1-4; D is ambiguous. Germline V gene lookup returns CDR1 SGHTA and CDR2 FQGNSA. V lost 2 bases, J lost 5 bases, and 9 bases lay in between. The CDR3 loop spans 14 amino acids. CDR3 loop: CASSLLYGNEKLFF. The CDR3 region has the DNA TGTGCCAGCAGCTTACTCTACGGGAATGAAAAACTGTTTTTT.

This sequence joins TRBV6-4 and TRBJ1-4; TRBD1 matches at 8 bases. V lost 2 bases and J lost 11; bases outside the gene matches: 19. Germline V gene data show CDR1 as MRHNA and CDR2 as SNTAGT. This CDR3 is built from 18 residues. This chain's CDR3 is CASSDPPDREKVRGKLFF. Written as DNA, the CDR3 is TGTGCCAGCAGTGACCCTCCGGACAGGGAGAAAGTGAGAGGGAAACTGTTTTTT.

CDR3: CASSPTGSSNQPQHF. The CDR3 nucleotides read TGTGCCAGCAGCCCTACAGGGTCTAGCAATCAGCCCCAGCATTTT. The J gene is TRBJ1-5, the V gene TRBV7-9; D is perhaps TRBD1 (6 bases). The CDR3 runs 15 residues. Per germline, CDR1 SEHNR and CDR2 FQNEAQ (reference sequence). Trimming shortened V by 5 bases and J by 0 bases, and 11 bases separated the two germline ends.

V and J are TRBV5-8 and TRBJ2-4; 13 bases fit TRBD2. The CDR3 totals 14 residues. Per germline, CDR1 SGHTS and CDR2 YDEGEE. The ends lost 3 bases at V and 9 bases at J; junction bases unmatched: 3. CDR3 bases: TGTGCCAGCAGCTGGGGGACTAGCGGGACCATTCAGTACTTC. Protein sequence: CASSWGTSGTIQYF.

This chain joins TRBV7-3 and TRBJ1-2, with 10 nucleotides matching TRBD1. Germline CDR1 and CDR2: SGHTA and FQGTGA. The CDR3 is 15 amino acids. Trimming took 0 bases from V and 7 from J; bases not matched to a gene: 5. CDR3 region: CASSLTGDRGSGYTF. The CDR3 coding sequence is TGTGCCAGCAGCTTAACGGGGGACAGGGGTTCTGGCTACACCTTC.

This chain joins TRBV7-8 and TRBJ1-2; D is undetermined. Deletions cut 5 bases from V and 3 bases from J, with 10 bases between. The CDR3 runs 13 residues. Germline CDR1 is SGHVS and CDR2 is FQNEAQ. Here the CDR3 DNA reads TGTGCCAGCAGCCTAAATCGGGACTATGGCTACACCTTC. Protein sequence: CASSLNRDYGYTF.

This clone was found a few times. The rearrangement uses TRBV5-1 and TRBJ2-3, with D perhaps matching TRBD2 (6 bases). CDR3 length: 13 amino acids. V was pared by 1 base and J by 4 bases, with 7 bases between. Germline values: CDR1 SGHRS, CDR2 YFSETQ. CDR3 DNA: TGCGCCAGCAGCTTGAGCGGGTCAGATACGCAGTATTTT. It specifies CASSLSGSDTQYF.

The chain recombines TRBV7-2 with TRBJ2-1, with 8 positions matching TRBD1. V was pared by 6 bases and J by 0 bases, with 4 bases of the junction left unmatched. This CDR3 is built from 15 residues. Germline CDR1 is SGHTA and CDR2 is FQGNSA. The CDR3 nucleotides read TGTGCCAGCAGACGAACAGGGGGCTCCTACAATGAGCAGTTCTTC. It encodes CASRRTGGSYNEQFF.

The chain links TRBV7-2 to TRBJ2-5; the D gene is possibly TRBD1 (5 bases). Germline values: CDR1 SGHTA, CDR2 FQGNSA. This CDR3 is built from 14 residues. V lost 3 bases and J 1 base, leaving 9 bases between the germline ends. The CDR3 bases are TGTGCCAGCAGCTTTGGGGCGTCCCAAGAGACCCAGTACTTC. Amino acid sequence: CASSFGASQETQYF. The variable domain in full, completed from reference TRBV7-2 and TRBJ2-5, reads GAGVSQSPSNKVTEKGKDVELRCDPISGHTALYWYRQSLGQGLEFLIYFQGNSAPDKSGLPSDRFSAERTGGSVSTLTIQRTQQEDSAVYLCASSFGASQETQYFGPGTRLLVL.

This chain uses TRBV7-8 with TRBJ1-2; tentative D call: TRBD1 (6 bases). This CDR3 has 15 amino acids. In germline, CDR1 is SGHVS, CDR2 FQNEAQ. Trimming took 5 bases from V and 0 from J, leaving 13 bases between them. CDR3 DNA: TGTGCCAGCAGCACGCGGACAGTCACTAACTATGGCTACACCTTC. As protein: CASSTRTVTNYGYTF.

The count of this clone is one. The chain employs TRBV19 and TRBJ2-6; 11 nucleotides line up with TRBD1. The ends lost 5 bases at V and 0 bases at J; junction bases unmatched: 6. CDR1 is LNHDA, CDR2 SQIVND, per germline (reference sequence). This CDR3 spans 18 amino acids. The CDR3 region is CASSPGQGATSGANVLTF. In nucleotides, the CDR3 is TGTGCCAGTAGTCCCGGACAGGGGGCAACCTCTGGGGCCAACGTCCTGACTTTC.

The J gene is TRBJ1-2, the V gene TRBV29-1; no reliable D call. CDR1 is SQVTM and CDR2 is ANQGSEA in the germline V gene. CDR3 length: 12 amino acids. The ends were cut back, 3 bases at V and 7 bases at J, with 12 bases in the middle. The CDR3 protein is CSVEAGRGGYTF. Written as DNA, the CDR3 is TGCAGCGTTGAGGCCGGAAGAGGTGGCTACACCTTC.

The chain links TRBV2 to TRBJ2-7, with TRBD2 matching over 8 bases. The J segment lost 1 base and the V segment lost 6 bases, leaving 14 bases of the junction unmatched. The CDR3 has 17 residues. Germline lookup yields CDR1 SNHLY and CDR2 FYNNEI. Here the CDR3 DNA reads TGTGCCAGCAGCGACCGGGAACTAGCGGCACTATCCTACGAGCAGTACTTC. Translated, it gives CASSDRELAALSYEQYF.